This TCR beta chain stems from a study of OX40 agonist ivuxolimab in advanced cancers. At the level of the study: Patients were infused with ivuxolimab every 2 weeks at 0.01 to 10 mg/kg. One hepatocellular carcinoma and a couple of cutaneous melanoma patients partially responded.

Produced via immunoSEQ multiplex PCR; TCRdb's table is partial and in-frame only. The table lists tens of thousands of clones, roughly 79% of them singletons. V lost 0 bases, J lost 1 base, and 13 bases lay in between. The CDR3 covers 17 residues. The germline gives CDR1 LGHNA, CDR2 YSLEER. Study-level findings and limits: At 0.1 to 3.0 mg/kg and by week 6, clonal expansion occurred in CD4+ and CD8+ blood T cells. Expanded clones belonging to CD8+ T cells outnumbered, on average, those of CD4+.

Turning to this clone: Its specificity is not known.

The sequence was collected from an adult with an advanced solid tumor such as melanoma, head and neck, liver or kidney cancer. Sequenced material: CD4+ or CD8+ T cells sorted from blood, taken in a trial of the OX40 agonist ivuxolimab. This chain connects TRBV4-3 to TRBJ2-1; no clear D. The CDR3 is CASSQDLGVRSYNEQFF. The DNA for the CDR3 is TGCGCCAGCAGCCAAGACTTGGGTGTGCGATCCTACAATGAGCAGTTCTTC.